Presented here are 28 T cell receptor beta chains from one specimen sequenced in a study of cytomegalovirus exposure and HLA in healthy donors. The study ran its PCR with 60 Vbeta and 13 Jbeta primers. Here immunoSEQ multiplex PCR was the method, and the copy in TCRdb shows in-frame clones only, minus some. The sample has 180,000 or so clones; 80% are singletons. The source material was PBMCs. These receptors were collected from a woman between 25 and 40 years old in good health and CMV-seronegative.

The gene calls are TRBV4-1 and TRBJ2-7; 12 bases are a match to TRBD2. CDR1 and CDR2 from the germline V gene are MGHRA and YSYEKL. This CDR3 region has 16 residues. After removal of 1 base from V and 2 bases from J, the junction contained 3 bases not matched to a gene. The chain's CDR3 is CASSQALAGGPYEQYF. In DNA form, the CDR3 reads TGCGCCAGCAGCCAAGCACTAGCGGGGGGTCCCTACGAGCAGTACTTC.

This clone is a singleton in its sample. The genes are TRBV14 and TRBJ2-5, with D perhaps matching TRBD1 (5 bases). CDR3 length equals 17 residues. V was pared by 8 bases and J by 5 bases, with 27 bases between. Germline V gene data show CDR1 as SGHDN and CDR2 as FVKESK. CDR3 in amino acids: CASSPSTPGQPLETQYF. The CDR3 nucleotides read TGTGCCAGCTCCCCCAGTACCCCAGGGCAACCATTGGAGACCCAGTACTTC.

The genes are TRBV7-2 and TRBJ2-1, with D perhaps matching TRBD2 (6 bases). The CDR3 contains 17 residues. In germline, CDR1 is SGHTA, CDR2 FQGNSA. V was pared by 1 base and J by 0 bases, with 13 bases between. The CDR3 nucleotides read TGTGCCAGCAGCTTAGTGGCGGGATTCTACTCCTACAATGAGCAGTTCTTC. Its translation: CASSLVAGFYSYNEQFF.

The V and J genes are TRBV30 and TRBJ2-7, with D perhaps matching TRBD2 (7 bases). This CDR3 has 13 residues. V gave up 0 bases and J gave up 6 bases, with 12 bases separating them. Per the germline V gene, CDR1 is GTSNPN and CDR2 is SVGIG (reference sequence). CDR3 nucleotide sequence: TGTGCCTGGAGTGTACGGGGGGCCCGCGAGCAGTACTTC. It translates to CAWSVRGAREQYF.

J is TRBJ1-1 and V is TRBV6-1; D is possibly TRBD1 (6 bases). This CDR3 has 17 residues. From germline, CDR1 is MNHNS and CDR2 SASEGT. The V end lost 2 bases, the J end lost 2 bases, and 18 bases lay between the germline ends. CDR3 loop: CASSEYSLGQRNTEAFF. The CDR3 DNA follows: TGTGCCAGCAGTGAATATTCGCTCGGACAGCGAAACACTGAAGCTTTCTTT.

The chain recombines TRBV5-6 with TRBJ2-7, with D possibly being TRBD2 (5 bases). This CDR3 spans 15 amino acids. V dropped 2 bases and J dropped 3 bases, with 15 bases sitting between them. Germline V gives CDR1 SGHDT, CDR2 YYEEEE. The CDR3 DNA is TGTGCCAGCAGCTTACTAACACGGGGAGTCTACGAGCAGTACTTC. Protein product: CASSLLTRGVYEQYF.

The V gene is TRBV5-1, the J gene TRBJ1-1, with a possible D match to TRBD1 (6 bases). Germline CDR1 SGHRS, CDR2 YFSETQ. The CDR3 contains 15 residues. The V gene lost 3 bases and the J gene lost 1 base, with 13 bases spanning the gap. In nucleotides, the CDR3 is TGCGCCAGCAGCTGGGGGGGCGACGGGAACACTGAAGCTTTCTTT. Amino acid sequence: CASSWGGDGNTEAFF. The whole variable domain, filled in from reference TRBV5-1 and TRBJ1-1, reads KAGVTQTPRYLIKTRGQQVTLSCSPISGHRSVSWYQQTPGQGLQFLFEYFSETQRNKGNFPGRFSGRQFSNSRSEMNVSTLELGDSALYLCASSWGGDGNTEAFFGQGTRLTVV.

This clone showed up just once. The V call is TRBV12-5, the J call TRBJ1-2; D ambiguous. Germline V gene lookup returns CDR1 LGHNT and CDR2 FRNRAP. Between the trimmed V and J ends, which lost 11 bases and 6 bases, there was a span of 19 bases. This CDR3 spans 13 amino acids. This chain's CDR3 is CASFGVSTDGYTF. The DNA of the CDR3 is TGTGCTTCATTCGGGGTTTCTACCGATGGCTACACCTTC. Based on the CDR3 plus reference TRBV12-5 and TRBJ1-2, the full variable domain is DARVTQTPRHKVTEMGQEVTMRCQPILGHNTVFWYRQTMMQGLELLAYFRNRAPLDDSGMPKDRFSAEMPDATLATLKIQPSEPRDSAVYFCASFGVSTDGYTFGSGTRLTVV.

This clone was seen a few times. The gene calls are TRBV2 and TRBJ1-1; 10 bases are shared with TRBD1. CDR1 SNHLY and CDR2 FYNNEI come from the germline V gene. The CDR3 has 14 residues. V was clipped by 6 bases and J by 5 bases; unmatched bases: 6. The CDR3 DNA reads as TGTGCCAGCAGGTTGACAGGGGGCGAAACTGAAGCTTTCTTT. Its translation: CASRLTGGETEAFF.

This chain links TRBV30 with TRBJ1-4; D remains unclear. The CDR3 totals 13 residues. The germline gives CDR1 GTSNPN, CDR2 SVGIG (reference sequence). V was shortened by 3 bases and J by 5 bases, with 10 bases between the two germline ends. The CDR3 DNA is TGTGCCTGGAGCTCCCGGGGAAATGAAAAACTGTTTTTT. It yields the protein CAWSSRGNEKLFF.

CDR3 DNA: TGTGCCAGCAGCAGTATAGGGGGCCCTTATGGCTACACCTTC. Translating gives CASSSIGGPYGYTF. The chain links TRBV7-9 to TRBJ1-2, with TRBD1 identical over 7 bases. The CDR3 runs to 14 residues. Per the germline V gene, CDR1 is SEHNR and CDR2 is FQNEAQ (reference sequence). V lost 5 bases and J lost 5; bases outside the gene matches: 8.

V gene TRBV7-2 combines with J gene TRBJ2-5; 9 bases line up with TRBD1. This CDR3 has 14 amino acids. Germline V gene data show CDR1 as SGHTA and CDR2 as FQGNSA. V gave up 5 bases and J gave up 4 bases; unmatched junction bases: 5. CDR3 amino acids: CASSPNRGRETQYF. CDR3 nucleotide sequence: TGTGCCAGCAGCCCCAACAGGGGGCGAGAGACCCAGTACTTC.

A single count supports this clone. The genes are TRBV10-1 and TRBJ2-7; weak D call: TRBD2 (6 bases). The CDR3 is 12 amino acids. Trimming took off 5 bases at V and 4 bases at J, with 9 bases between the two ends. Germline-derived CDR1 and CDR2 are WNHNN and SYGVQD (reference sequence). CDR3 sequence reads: CASSRDLYEQYF. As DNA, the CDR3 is TGCGCCAGCAGTAGGGACTTGTACGAGCAGTACTTC.

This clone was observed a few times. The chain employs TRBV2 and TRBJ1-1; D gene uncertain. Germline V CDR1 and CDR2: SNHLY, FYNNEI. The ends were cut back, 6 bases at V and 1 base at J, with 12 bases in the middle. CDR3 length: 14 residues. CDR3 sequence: CASRRGGGNTEAFF. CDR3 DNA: TGTGCCAGCAGGCGGGGAGGCGGGAACACTGAAGCTTTCTTT. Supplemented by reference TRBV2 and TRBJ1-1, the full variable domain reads EPEVTQTPSHQVTQMGQEVILRCVPISNHLYFYWYRQILGQKVEFLVSFYNNEISEKSEIFDDQFSVERPDGSNFTLKIRSTKLEDSAMYFCASRRGGGNTEAFFGQGTRLTVV.

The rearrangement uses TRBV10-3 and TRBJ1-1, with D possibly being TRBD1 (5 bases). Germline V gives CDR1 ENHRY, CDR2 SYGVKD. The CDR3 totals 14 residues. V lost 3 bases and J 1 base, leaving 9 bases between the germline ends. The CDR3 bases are TGTGCCATCAGTGATTTCGGGGGGAACACTGAAGCTTTCTTT. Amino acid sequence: CAISDFGGNTEAFF.

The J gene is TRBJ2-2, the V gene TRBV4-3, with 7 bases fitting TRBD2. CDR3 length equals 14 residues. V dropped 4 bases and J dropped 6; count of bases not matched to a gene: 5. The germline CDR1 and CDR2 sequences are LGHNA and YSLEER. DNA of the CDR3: TGCGCCAGCAGCCCGGGAGGATACCCCGGGGAGCTGTTTTTT. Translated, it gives CASSPGGYPGELFF.

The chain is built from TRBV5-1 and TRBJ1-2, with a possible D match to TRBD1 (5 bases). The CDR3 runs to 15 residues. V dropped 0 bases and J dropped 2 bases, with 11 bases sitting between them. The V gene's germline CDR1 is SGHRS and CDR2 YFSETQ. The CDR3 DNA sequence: TGCGCCAGCAGCTTGGGGGTGACAGAAAACTATGGCTACACCTTC. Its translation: CASSLGVTENYGYTF.

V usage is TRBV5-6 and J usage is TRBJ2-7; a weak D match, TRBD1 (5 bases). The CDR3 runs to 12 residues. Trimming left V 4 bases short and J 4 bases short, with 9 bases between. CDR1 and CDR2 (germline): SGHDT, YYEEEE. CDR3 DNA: TGTGCCAGCAGCCTACAGGAATACGAGCAGTACTTC. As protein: CASSLQEYEQYF.

The CDR3 loop reads CAIRGGYTDTQYF. In DNA form, the CDR3 reads TGTGCCATCAGGGGGGGGTACACAGATACGCAGTATTTT. The chain uses TRBV10-3 and TRBJ2-3, with 7 nucleotides matching TRBD2. In germline, CDR1 is ENHRY, CDR2 SYGVKD. The CDR3 has 13 residues. V gave up 6 bases and J gave up 2 bases; unmatched junction bases: 2.

In DNA, the CDR3 is TGTGCCAGCAGCCAAGAAACGGCAGGGGTGTTTTCACCCCTCCACTTT. Amino acid sequence: CASSQETAGVFSPLHF. The chain employs TRBV14 and TRBJ1-6; the D gene is possibly TRBD1 (6 bases). Germline V lookup: CDR1 SGHDN, CDR2 FVKESK. The CDR3 spans 16 residues. The V and J ends lost 0 bases and 9 bases respectively, with 15 bases between them. The whole variable domain, remainder taken from reference TRBV14 and TRBJ1-6, is EAGVTQFPSHSVIEKGQTVTLRCDPISGHDNLYWYRRVMGKEIKFLLHFVKESKQDESGMPNNRFLAERTGGTYSTLKVQPAELEDSGVYFCASSQETAGVFSPLHFGNGTRLTVT.

CDR3 in DNA: TGTGCCAGCAGCACACAGGGCAATGAGCAGTTCTTC. Its translation is CASSTQGNEQFF. The rearrangement links TRBV7-9 to TRBJ2-1; possibly TRBD1 for D (6 bases). The V and J ends lost 5 bases and 6 bases respectively, with 8 bases between them. There are 12 residues in the CDR3. The germline CDR1 and CDR2 sequences are SEHNR and FQNEAQ (reference sequence).

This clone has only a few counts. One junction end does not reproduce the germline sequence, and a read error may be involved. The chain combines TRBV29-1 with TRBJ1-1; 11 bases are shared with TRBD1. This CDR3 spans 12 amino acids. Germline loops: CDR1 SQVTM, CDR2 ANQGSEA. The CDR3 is CSVDRGQGGLAF. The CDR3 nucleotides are TGCAGCGTTGATCGGGGACAGGGGGGTCTCGCCTTT.

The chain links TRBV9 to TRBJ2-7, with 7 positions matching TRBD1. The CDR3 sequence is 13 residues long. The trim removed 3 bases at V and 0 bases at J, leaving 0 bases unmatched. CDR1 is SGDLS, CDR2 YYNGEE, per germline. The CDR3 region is CASSGDSSYEQYF. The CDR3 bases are TGTGCCAGCAGCGGGGACAGCTCCTACGAGCAGTACTTC.

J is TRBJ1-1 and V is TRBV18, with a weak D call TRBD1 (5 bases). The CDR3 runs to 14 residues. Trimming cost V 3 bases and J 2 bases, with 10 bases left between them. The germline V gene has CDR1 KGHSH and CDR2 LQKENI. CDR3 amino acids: CASSPGLSNTEAFF. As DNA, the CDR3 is TGTGCCAGCTCACCGGGGCTTTCTAACACTGAAGCTTTCTTT.

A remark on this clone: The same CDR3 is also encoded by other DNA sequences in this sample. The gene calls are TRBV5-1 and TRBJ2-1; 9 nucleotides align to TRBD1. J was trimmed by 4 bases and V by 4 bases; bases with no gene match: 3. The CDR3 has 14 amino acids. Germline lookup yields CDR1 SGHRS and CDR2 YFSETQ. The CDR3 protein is CASSPGTGYNEQFF. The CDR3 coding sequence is TGCGCCAGCAGCCCCGGGACAGGGTACAATGAGCAGTTCTTC. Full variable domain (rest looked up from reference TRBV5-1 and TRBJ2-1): KAGVTQTPRYLIKTRGQQVTLSCSPISGHRSVSWYQQTPGQGLQFLFEYFSETQRNKGNFPGRFSGRQFSNSRSEMNVSTLELGDSALYLCASSPGTGYNEQFFGPGTRLTVL.

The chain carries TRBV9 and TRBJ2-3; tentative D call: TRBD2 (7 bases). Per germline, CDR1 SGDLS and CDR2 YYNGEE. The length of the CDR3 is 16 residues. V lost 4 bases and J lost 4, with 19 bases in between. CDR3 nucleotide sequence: TGTGCCAGCAGCCTTTGGGAGGGGGGGGGTTCAGATACGCAGTATTTT. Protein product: CASSLWEGGGSDTQYF.

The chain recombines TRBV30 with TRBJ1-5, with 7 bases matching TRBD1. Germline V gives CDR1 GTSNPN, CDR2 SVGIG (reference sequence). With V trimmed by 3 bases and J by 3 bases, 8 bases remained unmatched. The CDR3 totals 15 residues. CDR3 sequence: CAWSDPGQHNQPQHF. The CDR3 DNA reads TGTGCCTGGAGCGACCCGGGACAGCACAATCAGCCCCAGCATTTT.

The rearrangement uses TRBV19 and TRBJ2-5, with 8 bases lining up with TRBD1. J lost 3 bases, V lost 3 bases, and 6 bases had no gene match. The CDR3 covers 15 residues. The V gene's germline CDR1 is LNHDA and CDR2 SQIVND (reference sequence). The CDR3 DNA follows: TGTGCCAGTAGTATGGTAACAGGGGGAAAAGAGACCCAGTACTTC. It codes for CASSMVTGGKETQYF.